This T cell receptor beta chain derives from a study of T cells in Graves' hyperthyroidism and ophthalmopathy. With 5 bases removed from V and 3 bases from J, the gap between germline ends came to 13 bases. CDR1 and CDR2 from the germline V gene are LNHDA and SQIVND (reference sequence). The CDR3 covers 15 residues. Authors of the study amplified TCR beta CDR3 regions from RNA transcripts. Primed by the HTBI set, a first-round RT-PCR was run on the TCR CDR3. TCRdb used MiXCR to reprocess the multiplex PCR reads, holding one entry per CDR3 protein. The sample has approximately 620,000 distinct CDR3 sequences, more than 11% seen once.

The chain employs TRBV19 and TRBJ2-2; no firm D call. Sequencing was done on a sample of blood. This TCR came from a woman aged 25 to 39 with Graves' hyperthyroidism that later progressed to Graves' ophthalmopathy. The CDR3 nucleotides are TGTGCCAGTAGTTCCCGTATTGGTTACACCGGGGAGCTGTTTTTT. Translated: CASSSRIGYTGELFF.